These T cell receptor beta chains were read from a single sample in a study of blood T cell repertoires in COVID-19. This table comes from immunoSEQ multiplex PCR, and its TCRdb copy is limited to in-frame clones, with some not included. Of about 120,000 clones listed, about 84% are singletons. Sequencing was performed on peripheral blood. These receptors all come from a man aged 55 to 70 with acute or convalescent COVID-19. CDR3s include the opening cysteine and the closing phenylalanine or tryptophan. The D gene is left open where the match is weak. The listing skips clone size in some rows; elsewhere it reads once, few, many or a size class.

>TRBV7-6|TRBJ2-7|TRBD2|NA
TGTGCCAGCAGCTTAGATAGCGGGAGCTCCTACGAGCAGTACTTC
CASSLDSGSSYEQYF
>TRBV5-6|TRBJ2-3|NA|NA
TGTGCCAGCAGCTTGGCCGGCAGGCCCGATACGCAGTATTTT
CASSLAGRPDTQYF
>TRBV7-2|TRBJ2-3|NA|NA
TGTGCCAGCAGCCCCCGGGTGGAGCTCGGCACAGATACGCAGTATTTT
CASSPRVELGTDTQYF
>TRBV9|TRBJ2-3|NA|NA
TGTGCCAGCAGCGCGGGACAAACCCAACCAGATACGCAGTATTTT
CASSAGQTQPDTQYF
>TRBV6-6|TRBJ1-3|NA|few
TGTGCCAGCAGGGGAGGGGTTGGAAACACCATATATTTT
CASRGGVGNTIYF
>TRBV9|TRBJ2-5|TRBD2|NA
TGTGCCAGCAGCGTAGACCTAGCGGGAGGGGGGGAGACCCAGTACTTC
CASSVDLAGGGETQYF
>TRBV4-1|TRBJ2-7|TRBD1|NA
TGCGCCAGCAGCCAAGGAAAGGACAGGGGCGAGCAGTACTTC
CASSQGKDRGEQYF
>TRBV3-1/TRBV3-2|TRBJ2-5|NA|NA
TGTGCCAGCAGCCAAGATACGGGGGTCTCAGAGACCCAGTACTTC
CASSQDTGVSETQYF
>TRBV19|TRBJ2-7|NA|NA
TGTGCCAGTAGCGACTCTAGCCTCGAGCAGTACTTC
CASSDSSLEQYF
>TRBV25-1|TRBJ2-1|NA|NA
TGTGCCAGCAGCGGACCGACTAGACCCCCCGAGCAGTTCTTC
CASSGPTRPPEQFF
>TRBV2|TRBJ2-2|TRBD1|few
TGTGCCAGCGACGGACAGGGGGTAAACACCGGGGAGCTGTTTTTT
CASDGQGVNTGELFF
>TRBV6-2/TRBV6-3|TRBJ1-1|NA|NA
TGTGCCAGCAGTTATTCCCTGAGCACTGAAGCTTTCTTT
CASSYSLSTEAFF
>TRBV7-9|TRBJ1-2|NA|NA
TGTGCCAGCGGCGGAACGGGGGGCTTCTATGGCTACACCTTC
CASGGTGGFYGYTF
>TRBV9|TRBJ2-2|TRBD2|NA
TGTGCCAGCAGCGTAGGGGCGGGGGCGAACACCGGGGAGCTGTTTTTT
CASSVGAGANTGELFF
>TRBV6-2/TRBV6-3|TRBJ2-1|NA|NA
TGTGCCAGCAGTTTATCCGGGACACTCTACAATGAGCAGTTCTTC
CASSLSGTLYNEQFF
>TRBV19|TRBJ1-1|NA|NA
TGTGCCAGTAGTACCCAGGAGAACACTGAAGCTTTCTTT
CASSTQENTEAFF
>TRBV30|TRBJ2-7|TRBD2|NA
TGTGCCTGGAGCCCGGGACAGCTAGCGGGAGGGCCCTCCGAGCAGTACTTC
CAWSPGQLAGGPSEQYF
>TRBV6-2/TRBV6-3|TRBJ1-1|TRBD1|NA
TGTGCCAGCAGTTACGACAGGGCGGTTGGCACTGAAGCTTTCTTT
CASSYDRAVGTEAFF
>TRBV7-2|TRBJ2-5|TRBD2|few
TGTGCCAGCAGCCCCCCGGGGCGGGAGGAGACCCAGTACTTC
CASSPPGREETQYF
>TRBV7-2|TRBJ2-7|NA|NA
TGTGCCAGCAGCTCCTTGTACGGGGCCTACGAGCAGTACTTC
CASSSLYGAYEQYF
>TRBV24-1|TRBJ2-1|NA|NA
TGTGCCACCAGTGTCTCCGACTACCAGAATGAGCAGTTCTTC
CATSVSDYQNEQFF
>TRBV18|TRBJ2-5|NA|NA
TGTGCCAGCTCACCATCGGGGGAGACCCAGTACTTC
CASSPSGETQYF
>TRBV28|TRBJ2-1|NA|NA
TGTGCCAGCAGTTTATTCCGTAATGAGCAGTTCTTC
CASSLFRNEQFF